In this sample, the clone carrying this T cell receptor beta chain turned up a few times. This CDR3 contains 12 residues. V was clipped by 0 bases and J by 5 bases, with 8 bases between them. Germline V CDR1 and CDR2: GTSNPN, SVGIG (reference sequence). The sample is drawn from a study of blood T cell repertoires in COVID-19. About the research overall: Whether acute or convalescent, the COVID-19 samples came from the United States, Italy and Spain. T cells, B-cell-depleted T cells, or PBMCs provided the cDNA or gDNA that served as material.

Authors' data handling: How many nucleated cells were present was estimated from reference gene primer amplification. Only in-frame clones appear in the TCRdb table, and some are missing; sequencing was by immunoSEQ multiplex PCR. V, J and clone size were drawn from that table, and D and trimming were deduced from the DNA. The sample shows about 300,000 clones, 80% to 90% of them seen only once. The rearrangement links TRBV30 to TRBJ2-7; no definite D call. Sample: peripheral blood. This sequence was found in a woman aged 45 to 65 with acute or convalescent COVID-19. CDR3: CAWSVVGDEQYV. DNA for the CDR3: TGTGCCTGGAGTGTCGTCGGTGACGAGCAGTACGTC.